Below are 14 T cell receptor beta chains sequenced from a single sample in a study of technical replicates of blood from a few donors. This table comes from immunoSEQ multiplex PCR, and its TCRdb copy is limited to in-frame clones, with some not included. The sample yields nearly 80,000 clones, about 96% seen once. Source material: T cells isolated from PBMCs. The origin of the receptors is a human donor in good health.

The chain couples TRBV29-1 to TRBJ2-3; TRBD1 might be the D (6 bases). Germline CDR1 SQVTM, CDR2 ANQGSEA. This CDR3 has 15 amino acids. With 1 base removed from V and 1 base from J, the gap between germline ends came to 12 bases. CDR3 protein: CSVEVPYRGTDTQYF. The CDR3 nucleotides read TGCAGCGTTGAAGTCCCGTACAGGGGCACAGATACGCAGTATTTT.

This clone was recorded only once. Here the CDR3 reads CASSKGDFEQYF. The CDR3 nucleotides are TGTGCCAGCAGCAAGGGGGATTTCGAGCAGTACTTC. The chain has TRBV7-6 and TRBJ2-7; possibly TRBD1 for D (6 bases). Germline CDR1 reads SGHVS; CDR2 reads FNYEAQ. V lost 5 bases to trimming and J lost 6 bases, with 11 bases between them. The CDR3 runs to 12 residues.

The genes are TRBV5-1 and TRBJ2-7; 9 bases agree with TRBD1. CDR3 length equals 13 residues. Trimming cost V 7 bases and J 4 bases; bases outside gene matches: 6. Germline loops: CDR1 SGHRS, CDR2 YFSETQ. Here the CDR3 DNA reads TGCGCCAGCGCCAGGGACAGGGAGTACGAGCAGTACTTC. Translation: CASARDREYEQYF.

This clone was recorded once. V is TRBV27 and J is TRBJ1-1; D is ambiguous. The CDR3 contains 13 residues. CDR1 and CDR2 (germline): MNHEY, SMNVEV (reference sequence). Trimming removed 0 bases from V and 11 bases from J, with 13 bases in between. The CDR3 reads CASSLSMWGEAFF. In DNA form, the CDR3 reads TGTGCCAGCAGTTTATCGATGTGGGGAGAGGCTTTCTTT.

V usage is TRBV5-1 and J usage is TRBJ2-7; D perhaps matches TRBD2 (6 bases). Trimming removed 2 bases at V and 3 bases at J, with 12 bases between. This CDR3 has 14 residues. Germline V gene data show CDR1 as SGHRS and CDR2 as YFSETQ. The CDR3, as DNA: TGCGCCAGCAGCTTCGGGACTCCTGACTACGAGCAGTACTTC. This codes for CASSFGTPDYEQYF.

The V call is TRBV30, the J call TRBJ2-2, with D possibly being TRBD1 (7 bases). V shed 4 bases and J shed 4 bases, with 19 bases lying between them. Germline CDR1 reads GTSNPN; CDR2 reads SVGIG (reference sequence). This CDR3 has 16 residues. The CDR3 coding sequence is TGTGCCTGGAAACAGGGGTTCAAGGGGGGCACCGGGGAGCTGTTTTTT. Protein product: CAWKQGFKGGTGELFF.

The chain has TRBV4-3 and TRBJ2-7, with 11 bases fitting TRBD2. CDR3 size: 16 residues. CDR1 is LGHNA and CDR2 is YSLEER in the germline V gene. V shed 4 bases, J shed 0 bases, and the junction held 5 bases outside the gene matches. The CDR3 spells CASSLGSGRGSYEQYF. The CDR3 nucleotides read TGCGCCAGCAGCCTCGGTAGCGGGAGGGGCTCCTACGAGCAGTACTTC.

This clone appeared a single time. The chain is built from TRBV5-1 and TRBJ2-1, with no clear D. CDR1 and CDR2 (germline): SGHRS, YFSETQ. The CDR3 is made up of 14 amino acids. The V gene lost 0 bases and the J gene lost 5 bases, with 9 bases spanning the gap. In nucleotides, the CDR3 is TGCGCCAGCAGCTTGGCCCCGAACAACAATGAGCAGTTCTTC. As protein: CASSLAPNNNEQFF.

This chain links TRBV29-1 with TRBJ1-1, with 9 bases aligning to TRBD1. The CDR3 sequence is 15 residues long. Trimming cost V 4 bases and J 6 bases; bases outside gene matches: 12. Germline V gene lookup returns CDR1 SQVTM and CDR2 ANQGSEA. The DNA of the CDR3 is TGCAGCGTTGCAAACAGGGGGCTAATGGGTCCTGAAGCTTTCTTT. It yields the protein CSVANRGLMGPEAFF.

This chain connects TRBV7-3 to TRBJ1-1; D ambiguous. CDR1 is SGHTA and CDR2 is FQGTGA in the germline V gene. Trimming stripped 2 bases from V and 7 bases from J, with 8 bases between. There are 12 residues in the CDR3. The CDR3 DNA sequence: TGTGCCAGCAGCTTACTTAATAGTGAAGCTTTCTTT. This codes for CASSLLNSEAFF. Complete variable domain (other parts from reference TRBV7-3 and TRBJ1-1): GAGVSQTPSNKVTEKGKYVELRCDPISGHTALYWYRQSLGQGPEFLIYFQGTGAADDSGLPNDRFFAVRPEGSVSTLKIQRTERGDSAVYLCASSLLNSEAFFGQGTRLTVV.

CDR3 amino acids: CASSGGATSTYEQYF. The CDR3 nucleotides are TGTGCCAGCAGCGGTGGGGCTACCTCGACCTACGAGCAGTACTTC. The chain couples TRBV9 to TRBJ2-7, with D possibly matching TRBD1 (5 bases). Germline V CDR1 and CDR2: SGDLS, YYNGEE. There are 15 residues in the CDR3. V was clipped by 3 bases and J by 2 bases, with 15 bases between them.

J is TRBJ2-7 and V is TRBV2; TRBD1 might be the D (5 bases). The germline V and J ends were trimmed by 1 base and 3 bases, with 10 bases remaining between them. Germline loops: CDR1 SNHLY, CDR2 FYNNEI. The CDR3 sequence is 14 residues long. The CDR3 DNA follows: TGTGCCAGCAGTGAAGACTTGGGGCTCTACGAGCAGTACTTC. This codes for CASSEDLGLYEQYF.

This chain connects TRBV7-9 to TRBJ2-1; 10 nucleotides align to TRBD2. This CDR3 comprises 16 residues. CDR1 SEHNR and CDR2 FQNEAQ come from the germline V gene (reference sequence). J lost 4 bases, V lost 5 bases, and 8 bases had no gene match. The CDR3 region has the DNA TGTGCCAGCAGCGGCGCGCTAGCGGGGGCTTACAATGAGCAGTTCTTC. The encoded protein is CASSGALAGAYNEQFF.

This chain connects TRBV9 to TRBJ1-1, with D possibly matching TRBD1 (5 bases). The germline gives CDR1 SGDLS, CDR2 YYNGEE. This CDR3 contains 15 residues. V shed 3 bases and J shed 4 bases, with 16 bases lying between them. CDR3 sequence: CASSAPSGGATEAFF. CDR3 sequence (DNA): TGTGCCAGCAGCGCACCGTCGGGAGGGGCCACTGAAGCTTTCTTT.